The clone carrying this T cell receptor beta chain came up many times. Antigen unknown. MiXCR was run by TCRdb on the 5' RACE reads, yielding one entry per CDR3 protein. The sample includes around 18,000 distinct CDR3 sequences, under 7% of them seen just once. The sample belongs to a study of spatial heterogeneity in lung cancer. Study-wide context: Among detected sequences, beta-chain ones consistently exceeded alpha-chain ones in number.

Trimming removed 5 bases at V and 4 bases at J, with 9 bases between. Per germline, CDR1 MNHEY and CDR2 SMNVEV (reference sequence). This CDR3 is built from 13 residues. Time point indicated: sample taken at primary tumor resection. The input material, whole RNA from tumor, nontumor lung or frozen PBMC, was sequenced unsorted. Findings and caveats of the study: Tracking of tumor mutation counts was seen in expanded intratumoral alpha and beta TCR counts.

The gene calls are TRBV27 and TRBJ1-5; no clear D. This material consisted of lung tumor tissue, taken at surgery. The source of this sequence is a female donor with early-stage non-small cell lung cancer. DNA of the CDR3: TGTGCCAGCAGTGCGACTGTTAATCAGCCCCAGCATTTT. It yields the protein CASSATVNQPQHF.